One and the same sample provided the 20 T cell receptor beta chains below, sequenced in a study of T cell changes during pregnancy in multiple sclerosis (dated by TCRdb to the late 2010s). Library method: the immunoSEQ multiplex PCR assay. What TCRdb holds here is the immuneACCESS table cut down to in-frame rearrangements. Part of the clones is not present; checked against another copy, under half of the missing clones reflect an unresolved V gene, and the others are unexplained. Across this sample there are some 17,000 clones, with around 95% seen only once. About 0.94% of the sample rests with the top ten. This material consisted of peripheral blood, taken in the third trimester of pregnancy. The receptor set was obtained from a female donor with multiple sclerosis, enrolled in a pregnancy study.

This chain connects TRBV6-1 to TRBJ2-7, with D maybe TRBD2 (5 bases). Trimming took off 0 bases at V and 0 bases at J, with 12 bases between the two ends. Germline CDR1 reads MNHNS; CDR2 reads SASEGT. The CDR3 is made up of 16 amino acids. CDR3 region: CASSEARLPSSYEQYF. The CDR3, as DNA: TGTGCCAGCAGTGAAGCGCGACTACCTAGCTCCTACGAGCAGTACTTC.

In its sample, this clone was seen once. The genes are TRBV18 and TRBJ2-4; 8 positions match TRBD1. V trimming: 3 bases; J trimming: 6 bases; junction bases outside the gene matches: 13. CDR1 KGHSH and CDR2 LQKENI come from the germline V gene. This CDR3 is 17 amino acids long. Written as DNA, the CDR3 is TGTGCCAGCTCACCTAGGACAGGGATGGAGTTAGGAAACATTCAGTACTTC. Protein: CASSPRTGMELGNIQYF.

This chain links TRBV11-2 with TRBJ1-1; maybe TRBD1 (5 bases). V was cut by 5 bases and J by 5 bases, with 15 bases left in between. The CDR3 is 14 residues long. CDR1 SGHAT and CDR2 FQNNGV come from the germline V gene. The CDR3 nucleotides read TGTGCCAGCAGCCTTGTATCGGGGGGTACTGAAGCTTTCTTT. This encodes CASSLVSGGTEAFF.

The V and J genes are TRBV7-3 and TRBJ1-2; D gene unclear. The V end was cut by 0 bases, the J end by 3 bases, with 5 bases between. This CDR3 is built from 13 residues. CDR1 is SGHTA and CDR2 is FQGTGA in the germline V gene. The CDR3 coding sequence is TGTGCCAGCAGCTTAACACAAGACTATGGCTACACCTTC. Translating gives CASSLTQDYGYTF.

The genes are TRBV27 and TRBJ2-1; maybe TRBD2 (6 bases). Germline lookup yields CDR1 MNHEY and CDR2 SMNVEV (reference sequence). CDR3 length: 15 residues. V was shortened by 0 bases and J by 7 bases, with 13 bases between the two germline ends. CDR3 amino acids: CASSLSISGRNEQFF. The CDR3 DNA reads as TGTGCCAGCAGTTTATCTATTAGCGGTAGGAATGAGCAGTTCTTC.

The CDR3 coding sequence is TGTGCCAGCAGGCAGGGTGATGGCTACACCTTC. Amino acids: CASRQGDGYTF. V is TRBV2 and J is TRBJ1-2; D possibly corresponds to TRBD1 (5 bases). The germline V gene encodes CDR1 SNHLY and CDR2 FYNNEI. V was trimmed by 6 bases and J by 6 bases, leaving 8 bases between them. The CDR3 spans 11 residues.

This clone is a singleton in its sample. The chain employs TRBV27 and TRBJ2-3, with unresolved D. The CDR3 has 14 residues. Germline V gene sequence: CDR1 MNHEY, CDR2 SMNVEV (reference sequence). Trimming shortened V by 4 bases and J by 4 bases, and 12 bases separated the two germline ends. The CDR3 protein is CASSSLEVADTQYF. The CDR3 region has the DNA TGTGCCAGCAGTTCACTTGAGGTCGCAGATACGCAGTATTTT.

The chain uses TRBV11-2 and TRBJ2-1; 10 bases are shared with TRBD2. Germline values: CDR1 SGHAT, CDR2 FQNNGV. This CDR3 contains 17 residues. V lost 4 bases and J lost 2; bases outside the gene matches: 8. DNA for the CDR3: TGTGCCAGCAGCTCAGGGGGCGGGACTAGCGCCTACAATGAGCAGTTCTTC. The encoded protein is CASSSGGGTSAYNEQFF.

CDR3 protein: CASSLRGQDYEQYF. CDR3 in DNA: TGTGCCAGCAGCTTACGCGGACAGGACTACGAGCAGTACTTC. This chain connects TRBV7-9 to TRBJ2-7; 7 bases match TRBD1. Germline V CDR1 and CDR2: SEHNR, FQNEAQ (reference sequence). The CDR3 contains 14 residues. J was trimmed by 3 bases and V by 2 bases; bases with no gene match: 4. The full variable domain, completed using reference TRBV7-9 and TRBJ2-7, is DTGVSQNPRHKITKRGQNVTFRCDPISEHNRLYWYRQTLGQGPEFLTYFQNEAQLEKSRLLSDRFSAERPKGSFSTLEIQRTEQGDSAMYLCASSLRGQDYEQYFGPGTRLTVT.

V and J are TRBV6-5 and TRBJ1-3; a possible D gene is TRBD1 (6 bases). V was clipped by 8 bases and J by 2 bases, with 16 bases between them. CDR3 size: 15 residues. Germline CDR1 MNHEY, CDR2 SVGAGI. In nucleotides, the CDR3 is TGTGCCAGCGCCGGTTCAGGGACAACTGGAAACACCATATATTTT. Translated: CASAGSGTTGNTIYF.

The gene calls are TRBV19 and TRBJ2-1; 10 bases match TRBD2. The V segment lost 4 bases and the J segment 0 bases; nucleotides outside the gene matches: 6. Germline V gene lookup returns CDR1 LNHDA and CDR2 SQIVND (reference sequence). The CDR3 sequence is 17 residues long. CDR3 region: CASSRWTSGISYNEQFF. CDR3 nucleotide sequence: TGTGCCAGTAGTAGGTGGACTAGCGGAATCTCCTACAATGAGCAGTTCTTC.

The V and J genes are TRBV2 and TRBJ2-7; D is uncertain. The CDR3 is made up of 15 amino acids. Trimming stripped 6 bases from V and 2 bases from J, with 17 bases between. Per the germline V gene, CDR1 is SNHLY and CDR2 is FYNNEI. CDR3 loop: CASRWAGPQTYEQYF. In DNA, the CDR3 is TGTGCCAGCAGGTGGGCAGGTCCCCAAACCTACGAGCAGTACTTC.

The chain links TRBV6-5 to TRBJ2-3; 7 bases are shared with TRBD2. V lost 0 bases and J lost 1; bases outside the gene matches: 4. The CDR3 has 16 residues. CDR1 MNHEY and CDR2 SVGAGI come from the germline V gene. CDR3 loop: CASSYSAGEGTDTQYF. The DNA of the CDR3 is TGTGCCAGCAGTTACTCCGCGGGAGAGGGCACAGATACGCAGTATTTT.

The V call is TRBV4-2, the J call TRBJ2-7, with D tentatively TRBD2 (5 bases). The CDR3 loop spans 15 amino acids. Trimming shortened V by 2 bases and J by 2 bases, and 13 bases separated the two germline ends. Germline V gene lookup returns CDR1 LGHNA and CDR2 YNFKEQ. CDR3 sequence: CASSQPRGSTYEQYF. CDR3 DNA sequence: TGTGCCAGCAGCCAACCACGGGGTTCCACCTACGAGCAGTACTTC.

This sequence joins TRBV7-9 and TRBJ2-1; tentative D call: TRBD1 (6 bases). Per the germline V gene, CDR1 is SEHNR and CDR2 is FQNEAQ (reference sequence). The CDR3 length is 16 residues. Trimming cost V 4 bases and J 3 bases, with 16 bases left between them. CDR3 protein: CASSSDRPGVYNEQFF. In nucleotides, the CDR3 is TGTGCCAGCAGCTCGGACCGACCAGGGGTCTACAATGAGCAGTTCTTC.

The chain uses TRBV12-5 and TRBJ1-2; 8 nucleotides align to TRBD1. The CDR3 consists of 14 residues. The V gene's germline CDR1 is LGHNT and CDR2 FRNRAP. Trimming removed 3 bases from V and 4 bases from J; junction bases left unmatched: 4. The CDR3 protein is CASGFGQGGYGYTF. CDR3 in DNA: TGTGCTAGTGGTTTCGGACAGGGTGGCTATGGCTACACCTTC.

The V and J genes are TRBV4-1 and TRBJ2-3; D unclear. CDR1 and CDR2 from the germline V gene are MGHRA and YSYEKL. The CDR3 sequence is 15 residues long. V was cut by 3 bases and J by 0 bases, with 10 bases left in between. CDR3 loop: CASSQDFGSTDTQYF. The CDR3 bases are TGCGCCAGCAGCCAGGATTTCGGGAGCACAGATACGCAGTATTTT.

V usage is TRBV15 and J usage is TRBJ2-7; 8 bases are shared with TRBD2. Trimming took 6 bases from V and 2 from J; bases not matched to a gene: 6. Germline V gives CDR1 LNHNV, CDR2 YYDKDF (reference sequence). The CDR3 is 14 amino acids. The chain's CDR3 is CATRSGGDPYEQYF. DNA of the CDR3: TGTGCCACCAGGTCGGGAGGGGACCCCTACGAGCAGTACTTC.

This chain links TRBV10-3 with TRBJ1-1; TRBD1 matches at 8 bases. The V segment lost 9 bases and the J segment 6 bases; nucleotides outside the gene matches: 9. The germline CDR1 and CDR2 sequences are ENHRY and SYGVKD. This CDR3 spans 13 amino acids. CDR3 nucleotide sequence: TGTGCCATTCAGGGGGTACAGGGGGCTGAAGCTTTCTTT. It codes for CAIQGVQGAEAFF.

The chain has TRBV4-1 and TRBJ2-1, with D perhaps TRBD2 (6 bases). From germline, CDR1 is MGHRA and CDR2 YSYEKL. V lost 0 bases, J lost 0 bases, and 15 bases lay in between. The CDR3 runs to 18 residues. The CDR3 DNA reads as TGCGCCAGCAGCCAAGATCCGGCGGGGACGAGCTCCTACAATGAGCAGTTCTTC. Protein sequence: CASSQDPAGTSSYNEQFF.